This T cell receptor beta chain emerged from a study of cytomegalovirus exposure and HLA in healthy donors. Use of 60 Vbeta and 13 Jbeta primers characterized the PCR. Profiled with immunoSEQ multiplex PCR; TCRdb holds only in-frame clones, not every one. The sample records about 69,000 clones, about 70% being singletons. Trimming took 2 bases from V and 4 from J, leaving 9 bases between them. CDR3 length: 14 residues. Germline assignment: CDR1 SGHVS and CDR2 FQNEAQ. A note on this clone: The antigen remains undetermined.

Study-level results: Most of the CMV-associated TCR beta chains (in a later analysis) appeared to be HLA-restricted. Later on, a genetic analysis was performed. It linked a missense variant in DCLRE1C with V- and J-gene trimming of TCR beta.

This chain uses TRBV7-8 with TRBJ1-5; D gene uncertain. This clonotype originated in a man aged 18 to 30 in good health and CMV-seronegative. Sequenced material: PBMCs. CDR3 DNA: TGTGCCAGCAGCTTAAGCGACCTTAATCAGCCCCAGCATTTT. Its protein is CASSLSDLNQPQHF. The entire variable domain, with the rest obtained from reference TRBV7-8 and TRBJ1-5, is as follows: GAGVSQSPRYKVAKRGQDVALRCDPISGHVSLFWYQQALGQGPEFLTYFQNEAQLDKSGLPSDRFFAERPEGSVSTLKIQRTQQEDSAVYLCASSLSDLNQPQHFGDGTRLSIL.